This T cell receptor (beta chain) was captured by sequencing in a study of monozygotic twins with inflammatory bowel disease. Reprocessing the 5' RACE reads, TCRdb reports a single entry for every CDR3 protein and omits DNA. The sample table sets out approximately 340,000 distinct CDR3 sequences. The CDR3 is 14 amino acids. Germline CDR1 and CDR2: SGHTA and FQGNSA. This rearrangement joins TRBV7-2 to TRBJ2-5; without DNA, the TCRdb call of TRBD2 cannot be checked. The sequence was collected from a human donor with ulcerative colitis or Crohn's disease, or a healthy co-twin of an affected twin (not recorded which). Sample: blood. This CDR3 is CASSLASGRQTQYF.